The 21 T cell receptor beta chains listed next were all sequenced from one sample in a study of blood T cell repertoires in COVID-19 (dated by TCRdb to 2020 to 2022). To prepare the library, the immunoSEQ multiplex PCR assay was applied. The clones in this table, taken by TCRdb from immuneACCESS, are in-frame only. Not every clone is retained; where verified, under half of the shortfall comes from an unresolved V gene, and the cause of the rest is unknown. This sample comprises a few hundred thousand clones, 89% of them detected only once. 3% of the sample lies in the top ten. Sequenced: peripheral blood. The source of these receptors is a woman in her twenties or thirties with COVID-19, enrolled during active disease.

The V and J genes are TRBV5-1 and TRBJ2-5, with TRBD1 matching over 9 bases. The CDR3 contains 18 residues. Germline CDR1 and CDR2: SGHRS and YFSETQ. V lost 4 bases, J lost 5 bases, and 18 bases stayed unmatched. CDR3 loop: CASSRTTSTGGLFETQYF. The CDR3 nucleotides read TGCGCCAGCAGCCGCACCACCTCGACAGGGGGGTTATTCGAGACCCAGTACTTC.

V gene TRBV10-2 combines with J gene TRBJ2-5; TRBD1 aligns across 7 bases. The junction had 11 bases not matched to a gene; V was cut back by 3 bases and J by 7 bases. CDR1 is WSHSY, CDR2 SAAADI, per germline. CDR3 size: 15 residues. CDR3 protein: CASSDPGQVVGTQYF. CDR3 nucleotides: TGCGCCAGCAGTGACCCCGGACAGGTCGTAGGGACCCAGTACTTC.

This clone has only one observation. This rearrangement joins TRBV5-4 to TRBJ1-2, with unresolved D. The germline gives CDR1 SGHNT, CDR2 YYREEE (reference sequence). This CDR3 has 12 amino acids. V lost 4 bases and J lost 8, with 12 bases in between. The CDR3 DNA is TGTGCCAGCAGCCCCACCCGGTGGGGCTACACCTTC. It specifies CASSPTRWGYTF.

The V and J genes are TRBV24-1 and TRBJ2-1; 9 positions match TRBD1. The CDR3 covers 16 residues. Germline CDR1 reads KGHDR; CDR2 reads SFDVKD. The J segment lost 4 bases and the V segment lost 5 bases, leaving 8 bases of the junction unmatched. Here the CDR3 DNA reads TGTGCCACCAGTGGCATCACAGGGGGCGGGTACAATGAGCAGTTCTTC. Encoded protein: CATSGITGGGYNEQFF.

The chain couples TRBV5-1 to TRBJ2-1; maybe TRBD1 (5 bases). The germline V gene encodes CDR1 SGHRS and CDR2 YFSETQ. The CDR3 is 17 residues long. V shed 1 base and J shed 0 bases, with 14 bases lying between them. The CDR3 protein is CASSLFTDSLSYNEQFF. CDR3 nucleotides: TGCGCCAGCAGCTTGTTCACCGACAGCCTCTCCTACAATGAGCAGTTCTTC.

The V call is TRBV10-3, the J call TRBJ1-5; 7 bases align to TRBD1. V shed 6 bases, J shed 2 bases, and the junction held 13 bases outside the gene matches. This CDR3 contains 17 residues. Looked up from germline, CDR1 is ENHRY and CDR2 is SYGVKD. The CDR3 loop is CAISPTRQGVGNQPQHF. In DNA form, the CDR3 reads TGTGCCATCAGCCCGACCAGACAGGGAGTAGGCAATCAGCCCCAGCATTTT.

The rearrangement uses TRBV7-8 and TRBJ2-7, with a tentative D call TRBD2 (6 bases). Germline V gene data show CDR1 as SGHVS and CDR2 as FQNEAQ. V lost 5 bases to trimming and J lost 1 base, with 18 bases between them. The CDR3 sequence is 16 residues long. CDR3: CASSAQAAGSSYEQYV. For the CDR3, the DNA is TGTGCCAGCAGCGCACAAGCGGCGGGGTCTTCCTACGAGCAGTACGTC.

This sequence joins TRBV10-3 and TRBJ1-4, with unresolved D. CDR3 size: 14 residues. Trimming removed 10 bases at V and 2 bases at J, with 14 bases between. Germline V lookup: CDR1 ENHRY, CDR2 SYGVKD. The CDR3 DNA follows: TGTGCCACCGCCTATTATAACACTAATGAAAAACTGTTTTTT. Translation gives CATAYYNTNEKLFF.

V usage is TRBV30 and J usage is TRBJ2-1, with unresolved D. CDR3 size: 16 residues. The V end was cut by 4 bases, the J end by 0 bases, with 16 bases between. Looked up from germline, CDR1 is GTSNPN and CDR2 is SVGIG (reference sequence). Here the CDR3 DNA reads TGTGCCTGGACCACCGGAGAGGAGTTCTCCTACAATGAGCAGTTCTTC. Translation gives CAWTTGEEFSYNEQFF.

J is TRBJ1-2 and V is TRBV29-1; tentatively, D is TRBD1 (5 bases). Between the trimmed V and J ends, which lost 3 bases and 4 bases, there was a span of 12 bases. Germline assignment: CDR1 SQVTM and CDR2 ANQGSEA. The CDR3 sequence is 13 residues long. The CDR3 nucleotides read TGCAGCGTTGATGGGAGGGGCCCCTATGGCTACACCTTC. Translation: CSVDGRGPYGYTF.

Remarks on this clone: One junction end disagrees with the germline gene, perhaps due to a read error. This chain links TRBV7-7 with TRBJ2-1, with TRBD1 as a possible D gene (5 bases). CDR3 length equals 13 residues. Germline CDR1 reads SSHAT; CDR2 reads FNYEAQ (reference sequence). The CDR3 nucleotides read TGTGCTAGCAGCTTATCAGGGTCCTATGAGCAGTTCTTC. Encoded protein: CASSLSGSYEQFF.

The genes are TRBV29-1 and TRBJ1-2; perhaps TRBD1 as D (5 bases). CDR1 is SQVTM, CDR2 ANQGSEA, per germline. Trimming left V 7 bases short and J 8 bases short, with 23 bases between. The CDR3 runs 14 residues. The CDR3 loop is CSADDQGRTRGYTF. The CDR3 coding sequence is TGCAGCGCCGATGACCAGGGTCGAACGCGGGGCTACACCTTC.

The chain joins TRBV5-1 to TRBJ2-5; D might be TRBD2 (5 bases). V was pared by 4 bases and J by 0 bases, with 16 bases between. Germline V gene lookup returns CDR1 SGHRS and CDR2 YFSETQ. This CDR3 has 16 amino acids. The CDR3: CASSNVGGADQETQYF. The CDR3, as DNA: TGCGCCAGCAGCAACGTCGGTGGAGCGGACCAAGAGACCCAGTACTTC.

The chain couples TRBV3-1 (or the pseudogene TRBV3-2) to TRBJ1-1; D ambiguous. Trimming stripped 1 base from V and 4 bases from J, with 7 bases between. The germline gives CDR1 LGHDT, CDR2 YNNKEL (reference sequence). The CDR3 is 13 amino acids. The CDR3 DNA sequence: TGTGCCAGCAGCCAAGGGGAGGCCACTGAAGCTTTCTTT. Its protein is CASSQGEATEAFF.

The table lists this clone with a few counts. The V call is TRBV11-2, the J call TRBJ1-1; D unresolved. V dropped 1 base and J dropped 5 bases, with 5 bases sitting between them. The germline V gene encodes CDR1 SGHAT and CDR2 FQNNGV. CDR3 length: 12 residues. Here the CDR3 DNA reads TGTGCCAGCAGCTTAGCCGAGACTGAAGCTTTCTTT. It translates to CASSLAETEAFF.

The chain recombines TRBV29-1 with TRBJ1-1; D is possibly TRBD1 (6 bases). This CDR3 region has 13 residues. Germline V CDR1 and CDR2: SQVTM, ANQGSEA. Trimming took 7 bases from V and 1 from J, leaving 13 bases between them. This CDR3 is CSAGQTSNTEAFF. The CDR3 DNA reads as TGCAGCGCCGGACAGACCTCGAACACTGAAGCTTTCTTT.

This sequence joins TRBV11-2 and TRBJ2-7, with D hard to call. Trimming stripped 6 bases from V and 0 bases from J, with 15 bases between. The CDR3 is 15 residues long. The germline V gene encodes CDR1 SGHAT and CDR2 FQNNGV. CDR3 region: CASRKPQRPSYEQYF. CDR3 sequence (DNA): TGTGCCAGCAGAAAGCCCCAGCGCCCCTCCTACGAGCAGTACTTC.

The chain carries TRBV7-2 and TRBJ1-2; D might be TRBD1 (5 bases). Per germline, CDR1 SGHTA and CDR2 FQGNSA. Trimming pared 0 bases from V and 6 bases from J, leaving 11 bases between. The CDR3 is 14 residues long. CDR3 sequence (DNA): TGTGCCAGCAGCTTAGCGGAAGGGGCGGATGGCTACACCTTC. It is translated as CASSLAEGADGYTF.

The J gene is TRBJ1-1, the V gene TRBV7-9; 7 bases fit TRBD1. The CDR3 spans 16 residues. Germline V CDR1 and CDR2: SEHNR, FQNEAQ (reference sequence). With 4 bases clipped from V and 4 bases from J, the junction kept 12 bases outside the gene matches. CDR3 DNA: TGTGCCAGCAGCTGGTATGACCGACAGGGAATCACTGAAGCTTTCTTT. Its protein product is CASSWYDRQGITEAFF.

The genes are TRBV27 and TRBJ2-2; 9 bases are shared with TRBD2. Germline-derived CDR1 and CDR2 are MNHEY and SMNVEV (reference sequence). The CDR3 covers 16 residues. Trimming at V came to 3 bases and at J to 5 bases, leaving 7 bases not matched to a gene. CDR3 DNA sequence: TGTGCCAGCAGTTTTTCCGGGACTAGCTCGACCGGGGAGCTGTTTTTT. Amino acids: CASSFSGTSSTGELFF.

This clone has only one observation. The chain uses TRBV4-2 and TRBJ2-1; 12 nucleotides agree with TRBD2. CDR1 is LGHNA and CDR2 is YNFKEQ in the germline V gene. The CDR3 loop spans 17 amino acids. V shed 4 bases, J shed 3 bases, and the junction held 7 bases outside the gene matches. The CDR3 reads CASSPGLAGTLYNEQFF. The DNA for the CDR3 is TGTGCCAGCAGCCCTGGACTAGCGGGGACCCTCTACAATGAGCAGTTCTTC.